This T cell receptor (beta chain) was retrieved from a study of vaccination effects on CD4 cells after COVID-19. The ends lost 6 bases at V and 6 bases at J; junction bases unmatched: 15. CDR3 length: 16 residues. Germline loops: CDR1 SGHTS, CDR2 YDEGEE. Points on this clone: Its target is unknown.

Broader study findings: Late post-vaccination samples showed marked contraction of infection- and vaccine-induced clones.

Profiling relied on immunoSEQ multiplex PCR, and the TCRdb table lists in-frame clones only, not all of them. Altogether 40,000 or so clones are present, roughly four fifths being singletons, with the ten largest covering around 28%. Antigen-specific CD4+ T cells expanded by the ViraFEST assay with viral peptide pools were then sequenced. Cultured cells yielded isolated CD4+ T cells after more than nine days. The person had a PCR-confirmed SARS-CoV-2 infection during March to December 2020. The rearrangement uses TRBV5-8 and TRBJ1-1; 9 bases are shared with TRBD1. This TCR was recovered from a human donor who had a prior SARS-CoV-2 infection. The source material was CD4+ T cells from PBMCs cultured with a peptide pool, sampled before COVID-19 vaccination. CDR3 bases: TGTGCCAGCACATGGGACAGGGTCCTTCCTTTGGCTGAAGCTTTCTTT. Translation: CASTWDRVLPLAEAFF.